The 26 T cell receptor beta chains below all came from one sample that was sequenced in a study of cytomegalovirus exposure and HLA in healthy donors. PCR employed 60 Vbeta and 13 Jbeta primers. Libraries were prepared by immunoSEQ multiplex PCR; TCRdb keeps only in-frame clonotypes and omits some of them. The table records about 130,000 clones, under 80% of them present only once. The source material was PBMCs. These receptors came from a man aged 18 to 30 in good health and CMV-seropositive.

J is TRBJ1-1 and V is TRBV7-2, with a weak D call TRBD1 (6 bases). CDR3 length: 14 residues. V gave up 4 bases and J gave up 5 bases, with 14 bases separating them. Germline V gene lookup returns CDR1 SGHTA and CDR2 FQGNSA. This chain's CDR3 is CASSSRGTATEAFF. DNA for the CDR3: TGTGCCAGCAGCTCGAGGGGGACCGCAACTGAAGCTTTCTTT. The full variable domain, with the rest looked up from reference TRBV7-2 and TRBJ1-1, is GAGVSQSPSNKVTEKGKDVELRCDPISGHTALYWYRQSLGQGLEFLIYFQGNSAPDKSGLPSDRFSAERTGGSVSTLTIQRTQQEDSAVYLCASSSRGTATEAFFGQGTRLTVV.

The gene calls are TRBV5-4 and TRBJ2-3; 10 bases agree with TRBD1. The CDR3 length is 16 residues. V was clipped by 4 bases and J by 4 bases; unmatched bases: 9. CDR1 and CDR2 (germline): SGHNT, YYREEE (reference sequence). The CDR3 here is CASSQPRDRGADTQYF. The CDR3 nucleotides are TGTGCCAGCAGCCAGCCCCGGGACAGGGGTGCAGATACGCAGTATTTT.

The rearrangement uses TRBV7-2 and TRBJ2-3; D may be TRBD2 (6 bases). This CDR3 contains 13 residues. V dropped 7 bases and J dropped 11 bases, with 19 bases sitting between them. CDR1 is SGHTA and CDR2 is FQGNSA in the germline V gene. CDR3 sequence: CASTSRTGLVQYF. CDR3 nucleotide sequence: TGTGCCAGCACTTCTCGAACGGGACTCGTGCAGTATTTT.

This chain joins TRBV27 and TRBJ2-5; 11 bases fit TRBD2. The assigned J gene may be wrong: the sequence end matches TRBJ2-7 better. CDR3 length: 15 residues. From germline, CDR1 is MNHEY and CDR2 SMNVEV (reference sequence). The CDR3 reads CASSPTTSGTYEQYF. In nucleotides, the CDR3 is TGTGCCAGCAGTCCTACGACTAGCGGGACCTACGAGCAGTACTTC.

This chain uses TRBV5-8 with TRBJ1-6; 8 nucleotides line up with TRBD1. V lost 4 bases to trimming and J lost 6 bases; unmatched junction nucleotides: 9. Germline V CDR1 and CDR2: SGHTS, YDEGEE. The length of the CDR3 is 16 residues. The chain's CDR3 is CASSANRGNFNSPLHF. The CDR3, as DNA: TGTGCCAGCAGCGCTAACAGGGGGAATTTTAATTCACCCCTCCACTTT.

The chain carries TRBV5-6 and TRBJ2-1; 9 bases are a match to TRBD1. The CDR3 sequence is 15 residues long. With V trimmed by 4 bases and J by 5 bases, 7 bases remained unmatched. Germline V gene data show CDR1 as SGHDT and CDR2 as YYEEEE. Written as DNA, the CDR3 is TGTGCCAGCAGCACACCGGGACAGGGTCACAATGAGCAGTTCTTC. It encodes CASSTPGQGHNEQFF.

J is TRBJ1-4 and V is TRBV7-9; 9 bases align to TRBD1. V gave up 3 bases and J gave up 8 bases; unmatched junction bases: 7. The CDR3 covers 15 residues. The V gene's germline CDR1 is SEHNR and CDR2 FQNEAQ (reference sequence). The CDR3 DNA follows: TGTGCCAGCAGCTTGACAGGGGGGATGGGGGAAAAACTGTTTTTT. Amino acid sequence: CASSLTGGMGEKLFF.

The rearrangement joins TRBV9 to TRBJ1-4, with D possibly TRBD1 on 5 matching bases. The V end lost 4 bases, the J end lost 0 bases, and 16 bases lay between the germline ends. Germline V gene sequence: CDR1 SGDLS, CDR2 YYNGEE. This CDR3 has 17 amino acids. The CDR3 DNA is TGTGCCAGCAGCCCCAGGGTCAGGGATGCAACTAATGAAAAACTGTTTTTT. Its protein is CASSPRVRDATNEKLFF.

The J gene is TRBJ2-7, the V gene TRBV19; possible D gene TRBD2, 7 bases. Trimming removed 3 bases from V and 6 bases from J, with 12 bases in between. Germline V gene lookup returns CDR1 LNHDA and CDR2 SQIVND (reference sequence). The CDR3 sequence is 13 residues long. The CDR3 loop is CASSIGGAREQYF. In nucleotides, the CDR3 is TGTGCCAGTAGTATTGGGGGGGCGCGCGAGCAGTACTTC.

This CDR3 is CASSSLLGGGTPTYQPQHF. Written as DNA, the CDR3 is TGTGCCAGCAGTTCACTGCTGGGCGGGGGGACTCCGACATATCAGCCCCAGCATTTT. The V and J genes are TRBV27 and TRBJ1-5, with TRBD1 as a possible D gene (5 bases). V lost 4 bases and J lost 5, with 27 bases in between. The CDR3 is made up of 19 amino acids. The germline V gene has CDR1 MNHEY and CDR2 SMNVEV (reference sequence).

This clone was observed a handful of times. The chain uses TRBV25-1 and TRBJ2-7; a weak D match, TRBD2 (5 bases). The CDR3 length is 14 residues. Germline V gene data show CDR1 as MGHDK and CDR2 as SYGVNS. The ends were cut back, 1 base at V and 1 base at J, with 8 bases in the middle. CDR3 in amino acids: CASSELRVSYEQYF. The CDR3 DNA reads TGTGCCAGCAGTGAATTGAGGGTTTCCTACGAGCAGTACTTC.

The chain employs TRBV7-9 and TRBJ1-3; maybe TRBD1 (5 bases). The ends were cut back, 6 bases at V and 9 bases at J, with 15 bases in the middle. The CDR3 runs 13 residues. The germline V gene encodes CDR1 SEHNR and CDR2 FQNEAQ (reference sequence). The CDR3 DNA follows: TGTGCCAGCAGACCGGGGGGAGGAGGCACCATATATTTT. It yields the protein CASRPGGGGTIYF. Combining the CDR3 with reference TRBV7-9 and TRBJ1-3 gives the whole variable domain DTGVSQNPRHKITKRGQNVTFRCDPISEHNRLYWYRQTLGQGPEFLTYFQNEAQLEKSRLLSDRFSAERPKGSFSTLEIQRTEQGDSAMYLCASRPGGGGTIYFGEGSWLTVV.

A few counts support this clone. The J gene is TRBJ2-5, the V gene TRBV29-1, with D perhaps matching TRBD1 (6 bases). Trimming took 7 bases from V and 5 from J, leaving 17 bases between them. CDR1 SQVTM and CDR2 ANQGSEA come from the germline V gene. The CDR3 runs 13 residues. CDR3 in amino acids: CSGQDSIDETQYF. Here the CDR3 DNA reads TGCAGCGGACAGGACAGTATTGACGAGACCCAGTACTTC.

The gene calls are TRBV5-1 and TRBJ2-6; D remains unclear. There are 14 residues in the CDR3. The V end lost 4 bases, the J end lost 2 bases, and 7 bases lay between the germline ends. Per germline, CDR1 SGHRS and CDR2 YFSETQ. CDR3 coding DNA: TGCGCCAGCAGCACAGTGCCTGGGGCCAACGTCCTGACTTTC. Its translation: CASSTVPGANVLTF. Variable domain in full (rest from reference TRBV5-1 and TRBJ2-6): KAGVTQTPRYLIKTRGQQVTLSCSPISGHRSVSWYQQTPGQGLQFLFEYFSETQRNKGNFPGRFSGRQFSNSRSEMNVSTLELGDSALYLCASSTVPGANVLTFGAGSRLTVL.

The CDR3 bases are TGTGCCAGCTCTCCTGTTGAGGCCCTCCCTGAAGCTTTCTTT. Its protein is CASSPVEALPEAFF. This chain links TRBV19 with TRBJ1-1; D is unresolved. The germline V gene encodes CDR1 LNHDA and CDR2 SQIVND (reference sequence). V gave up 9 bases and J gave up 6 bases, with 20 bases separating them. The CDR3 runs 14 residues.

This clone showed up just a few times. The chain uses TRBV27 and TRBJ2-1; D is ambiguous. This CDR3 is 11 amino acids long. The ends were cut back, 6 bases at V and 5 bases at J, with 5 bases in the middle. Germline CDR1 and CDR2: MNHEY and SMNVEV (reference sequence). Here the CDR3 reads CASRINNEQFF. CDR3 DNA: TGTGCCAGCAGAATCAACAATGAGCAGTTCTTC.

Turning to this clone: A far bigger clonotype differs at one base, so this is likely a read error. The genes are TRBV6-4 and TRBJ2-1; 11 bases align to TRBD2. There are 15 residues in the CDR3. Germline CDR1 is MRHNA and CDR2 is SNTAGT. The CDR3 region has the DNA TGTACCAGCAGTGACTCTAGCGGGGGGTACAATGAGCAGTTCTTC. Translating it yields CTSSDSSGGYNEQFF.

The chain uses TRBV5-1 and TRBJ2-5; D is perhaps TRBD1 (5 bases). The CDR3 extends over 14 amino acids. The germline V gene has CDR1 SGHRS and CDR2 YFSETQ. V lost 2 bases and J lost 4, with 12 bases in between. The CDR3 sequence is CASSFVGVGETQYF. CDR3 DNA: TGCGCCAGCAGCTTTGTAGGGGTAGGAGAGACCCAGTACTTC.

CDR3 nucleotide sequence: TGCGCCAGCAGCTTGTTGGACAGGGTCCATGGCTACACCTTC. It yields the protein CASSLLDRVHGYTF. V and J are TRBV5-1 and TRBJ1-2; 8 bases match TRBD1. This CDR3 is 14 amino acids long. Germline V lookup: CDR1 SGHRS, CDR2 YFSETQ. The V gene end was trimmed by 1 base and the J gene end by 6 bases; junction bases not matched to a gene: 5. Variable domain in full (rest from reference TRBV5-1 and TRBJ1-2): KAGVTQTPRYLIKTRGQQVTLSCSPISGHRSVSWYQQTPGQGLQFLFEYFSETQRNKGNFPGRFSGRQFSNSRSEMNVSTLELGDSALYLCASSLLDRVHGYTFGSGTRLTVV.

This clone was detected only once. This chain uses TRBV5-4 with TRBJ1-1; D is perhaps TRBD1 (5 bases). Trimming removed 5 bases from V and 0 bases from J, with 14 bases in between. CDR3 length: 15 amino acids. Germline loops: CDR1 SGHNT, CDR2 YYREEE (reference sequence). CDR3 nucleotide sequence: TGTGCCAGCAGTTCGATCGACAGTTTGAACACTGAAGCTTTCTTT. Its translation: CASSSIDSLNTEAFF.

V usage is TRBV27 and J usage is TRBJ2-1, with TRBD1 matching over 9 bases. Looked up from germline, CDR1 is MNHEY and CDR2 is SMNVEV (reference sequence). There are 15 residues in the CDR3. Losses at the gene ends were 7 bases for V and 10 bases for J; bases not matched to a gene: 14. CDR3 DNA sequence: TGTGCCAGCACCCGAGAGGGACAGGGCGGCGGAGAGCAGTTCTTC. Amino acid sequence: CASTREGQGGGEQFF.

This clone was counted only a few times. The rearrangement joins TRBV4-3 to TRBJ1-2, with 7 bases lining up with TRBD1. The CDR3 is made up of 13 amino acids. Unmatched junction bases numbered 1, after V lost 2 bases and J lost 4 bases. CDR1 is LGHNA and CDR2 is YSLEER in the germline V gene. CDR3 region: CASSQNRGYGYTF. The CDR3 DNA is TGCGCCAGCAGCCAAAACAGGGGCTATGGCTACACCTTC.

The V call is TRBV30, the J call TRBJ2-5; TRBD2 aligns across 7 bases. This CDR3 is 12 amino acids long. J was trimmed by 5 bases and V by 2 bases; bases with no gene match: 2. The germline CDR1 and CDR2 sequences are GTSNPN and SVGIG (reference sequence). DNA for the CDR3: TGTGCCTGGAGTCCCGGGGGGGAGACCCAGTACTTC. Translated, it gives CAWSPGGETQYF. The variable domain in full, with the rest retrieved from reference TRBV30 and TRBJ2-5, is SQTIHQWPATLVQPVGSPLSLECTVEGTSNPNLYWYRQAAGRGLQLLFYSVGIGQISSEVPQNLSASRPQDRQFILSSKKLLLSDSGFYLCAWSPGGETQYFGPGTRLLVL.

The CDR3 region has the DNA TGTGCCAGCAGCCTCCGGGAGGTTTCAACCGGGGAGCTGTTTTTT. It specifies CASSLREVSTGELFF. This chain connects TRBV7-9 to TRBJ2-2; TRBD2 aligns across 7 bases. The length of the CDR3 is 15 residues. Trimming cost V 5 bases and J 5 bases; bases outside gene matches: 8. The germline V gene encodes CDR1 SEHNR and CDR2 FQNEAQ (reference sequence).

The V call is TRBV7-9, the J call TRBJ1-5; D is unresolved. The length of the CDR3 is 12 residues. Germline V lookup: CDR1 SEHNR, CDR2 FQNEAQ (reference sequence). The ends were cut back, 5 bases at V and 3 bases at J, with 5 bases in the middle. CDR3 protein: CASSLNNQPQHF. In DNA, the CDR3 is TGTGCCAGCAGCCTTAACAATCAGCCCCAGCATTTT. Full variable domain (rest looked up from reference TRBV7-9 and TRBJ1-5): DTGVSQNPRHKITKRGQNVTFRCDPISEHNRLYWYRQTLGQGPEFLTYFQNEAQLEKSRLLSDRFSAERPKGSFSTLEIQRTEQGDSAMYLCASSLNNQPQHFGDGTRLSIL.

This rearrangement joins TRBV7-9 to TRBJ2-7, with D hard to call. The V end was cut by 3 bases, the J end by 4 bases, with 4 bases between. The germline V gene has CDR1 SEHNR and CDR2 FQNEAQ (reference sequence). The CDR3 extends over 11 amino acids. CDR3 sequence: CASSFEYEQYF. CDR3 sequence (DNA): TGTGCCAGCAGCTTTGAGTACGAGCAGTACTTC.